Listed here are 26 T cell receptor beta chains from one sample, sequenced in a study of Ad26.COV2.S vaccination and SARS-CoV-2 variants. Assay used: immunoSEQ multiplex PCR; TCRdb lists only in-frame clones, some missing. Here the sample spans about 410,000 clones, approximately 91% being singletons. Treatment: 15 to 20 received Ad26.COV2.S at low or high dose, single or two shots; 5 received placebo; per-sample allocation not given. The investigators took samples on day 63 after the first vaccine or placebo injection. The sample was peripheral blood, taken in a trial of Ad26.COV2.S vaccine versus placebo. These receptors were obtained from a person between 18 and 65 years old who received the Ad26.COV2.S COVID-19 vaccine or a placebo.

The CDR3 DNA reads TGTGCCAGCTCACCCCCGAGCGGGGCATCCTACAATGAGCAGTTCTTC. This sequence encodes CASSPPSGASYNEQFF. The chain links TRBV18 to TRBJ2-1; 7 nucleotides match TRBD2. Per germline, CDR1 KGHSH and CDR2 LQKENI. The CDR3 is made up of 16 amino acids. The junction had 6 bases not matched to a gene; V was cut back by 3 bases and J by 1 base.

The chain is built from TRBV25-1 and TRBJ2-5; D tentatively reads TRBD1 or TRBD2 (5 bases each). The CDR3 has 14 residues. V was clipped by 2 bases and J by 4 bases, with 11 bases between them. Looked up from germline, CDR1 is MGHDK and CDR2 is SYGVNS. The CDR3 reads CASSEGGFTETQYF. CDR3 coding DNA: TGTGCCAGCAGTGAAGGGGGTTTTACAGAGACCCAGTACTTC.

This chain connects TRBV23-1 to TRBJ1-4, with D possibly being TRBD1 (5 bases). Being an ORF, TRBV23-1 has a function that is uncertain. Deletions cut 3 bases from V and 7 bases from J, with 12 bases between. The CDR3 sequence is 14 residues long. In DNA form, the CDR3 reads TGCGCCAGCAGTCATCCGGGACGTAGTGAAAAACTGTTTTTT. This sequence encodes CASSHPGRSEKLFF.

This chain connects TRBV25-1 to TRBJ1-4; 8 nucleotides align to TRBD1. Trimming took 6 bases from V and 3 from J; bases not matched to a gene: 3. The CDR3 is 14 amino acids. Germline-derived CDR1 and CDR2 are MGHDK and SYGVNS. CDR3 region: CASRRQGPNEKLFF. The CDR3 DNA follows: TGTGCCAGCAGACGACAGGGGCCTAATGAAAAACTGTTTTTT.

This clone was seen once. The chain joins TRBV18 to TRBJ1-1; D gene unclear. V was cut by 4 bases and J by 0 bases, with 9 bases left in between. Looked up from germline, CDR1 is KGHSH and CDR2 is LQKENI. This CDR3 spans 14 amino acids. The chain's CDR3 is CASSQGAMNTEAFF. The CDR3 DNA is TGTGCCAGCTCACAGGGAGCAATGAACACTGAAGCTTTCTTT.

A few counts support this clone. This chain connects TRBV7-3 to TRBJ2-7; 7 bases agree with TRBD2. Germline CDR1 and CDR2: SGHTA and FQGTGA. The CDR3 consists of 12 residues. The trim removed 6 bases at V and 7 bases at J, leaving 6 bases unmatched. CDR3 amino acids: CASSTPRGEQYF. The CDR3 region has the DNA TGTGCCAGCAGTACCCCGCGGGGGGAGCAGTACTTC.

The CDR3: CASSRDRGFGETQYF. The CDR3 nucleotides are TGTGCCAGCAGTAGGGACAGGGGGTTTGGGGAGACCCAGTACTTC. This chain uses TRBV7-3 with TRBJ2-5; 11 bases agree with TRBD1. The CDR3 contains 15 residues. The V segment lost 6 bases and the J segment 5 bases; nucleotides outside the gene matches: 8. The germline CDR1 and CDR2 sequences are SGHTA and FQGTGA.

The CDR3 DNA reads as TGTGCCAGCAGCCAAGTAGGGCAGAGCTCCTACGAGCAGTACTTC. Amino acid sequence: CASSQVGQSSYEQYF. This rearrangement joins TRBV3-1 (or the pseudogene TRBV3-2) to TRBJ2-7; D remains unclear. CDR1 is LGHDT and CDR2 is YNNKEL in the germline V gene (reference sequence). The CDR3 spans 15 residues. The V end was cut by 1 base, the J end by 0 bases, with 10 bases between.

The chain recombines TRBV7-3 with TRBJ2-2, with TRBD2 as a possible D gene (6 bases). The V gene's germline CDR1 is SGHTA and CDR2 FQGTGA. V was shortened by 5 bases and J by 3 bases, with 16 bases between the two germline ends. This CDR3 has 16 amino acids. Here the CDR3 DNA reads TGTGCCAGCAGCCCCGGTGGACTACCCTACACCGGGGAGCTGTTTTTT. Translated, it gives CASSPGGLPYTGELFF.

The chain has TRBV27 and TRBJ1-5; TRBD1 might be the D (5 bases). This CDR3 is 15 amino acids long. Germline V gene lookup returns CDR1 MNHEY and CDR2 SMNVEV (reference sequence). V was pared by 0 bases and J by 6 bases, with 12 bases between. CDR3 coding DNA: TGTGCCAGCAGTTTATCGCCCGGGGACCCTCAGCCCCAGCATTTT. This sequence encodes CASSLSPGDPQPQHF.

The V and J genes are TRBV2 and TRBJ2-3, with 7 positions matching TRBD1. Unmatched junction bases numbered 5, after V lost 7 bases and J lost 4 bases. Germline V gives CDR1 SNHLY, CDR2 FYNNEI. This CDR3 contains 13 residues. For the CDR3, the DNA is TGTGCCAGCATAGGGGGCGCGGCAGATACGCAGTATTTT. Translated, it gives CASIGGAADTQYF. Supplemented by reference TRBV2 and TRBJ2-3, the full variable domain reads EPEVTQTPSHQVTQMGQEVILRCVPISNHLYFYWYRQILGQKVEFLVSFYNNEISEKSEIFDDQFSVERPDGSNFTLKIRSTKLEDSAMYFCASIGGAADTQYFGPGTRLTVL.

Regarding this clone: Other DNA sequences within the sample encode an identical CDR3. This chain joins TRBV5-1 and TRBJ2-7; a possible D gene is TRBD2 (5 bases). V lost 0 bases, J lost 2 bases, and 6 bases lay in between. Germline V gene lookup returns CDR1 SGHRS and CDR2 YFSETQ. CDR3 size: 13 residues. The CDR3 sequence is CASSLDGAYEQYF. The CDR3 DNA reads as TGCGCCAGCAGCTTGGACGGGGCCTACGAGCAGTACTTC.

The V and J genes are TRBV6-5 and TRBJ2-7; D might be TRBD1 (5 bases). CDR3 length: 13 residues. Trimming removed 2 bases at V and 6 bases at J, with 11 bases between. Germline V CDR1 and CDR2: MNHEY, SVGAGI. CDR3 in DNA: TGTGCCAGCAGTTACAGGGGTAGGAGCGAGCAGTACTTC. Protein sequence: CASSYRGRSEQYF.

This clone was detected only once. This chain links TRBV12-3 or TRBV12-4 with TRBJ2-5; 11 nucleotides match TRBD1. The CDR3 spans 13 residues. The ends lost 5 bases at V and 4 bases at J; junction bases unmatched: 0. The CDR3 DNA follows: TGTGCCAGCAGTGGGACAGGGGGAGAGACCCAGTACTTC. Translated: CASSGTGGETQYF.

The V and J genes are TRBV23-1 and TRBJ1-6; 8 nucleotides match TRBD1. TRBV23-1 is noted as an ORF with a role that remains uncertain. The V and J ends lost 6 bases and 5 bases, in that order; junction bases with no gene match: 15. The CDR3 length is 18 residues. As DNA, the CDR3 is TGCGCCAGCAGCCGACTTGGCCTCAAGACAGGGGATAATTCACCCCTCCACTTT. Protein sequence: CASSRLGLKTGDNSPLHF.

The chain has TRBV10-3 and TRBJ2-1, with TRBD2 matching over 7 bases. Looked up from germline, CDR1 is ENHRY and CDR2 is SYGVKD. The ends lost 2 bases at V and 6 bases at J; junction bases unmatched: 13. The CDR3 sequence is 17 residues long. For the CDR3, the DNA is TGTGCCATCAGTGAGCCCCGGGGAGGGAGGGCCGGCAATGAGCAGTTCTTC. Translation: CAISEPRGGRAGNEQFF.

For the CDR3, the DNA is TGTGCCAGTAGTCCCAGGGGAGAGACCCAGTACTTC. Protein sequence: CASSPRGETQYF. The chain joins TRBV19 to TRBJ2-5, with a weak D call TRBD1 (6 bases). Germline CDR1 reads LNHDA; CDR2 reads SQIVND (reference sequence). CDR3 length equals 12 residues. V lost 5 bases and J lost 4, with 8 bases in between.

V usage is TRBV4-1 and J usage is TRBJ1-2; D call uncertain. The CDR3 covers 14 residues. The V gene lost 0 bases and the J gene lost 2 bases, with 7 bases spanning the gap. Germline-derived CDR1 and CDR2 are MGHRA and YSYEKL. In DNA form, the CDR3 reads TGCGCCAGCAGCCAAGAACCGGGGAACTATGGCTACACCTTC. This codes for CASSQEPGNYGYTF.

The table lists this clone with a count of one. The J gene is TRBJ2-7, the V gene TRBV19, with D maybe TRBD2 (5 bases). This CDR3 region has 14 residues. With 2 bases removed from V and 3 bases from J, the gap between germline ends came to 11 bases. Germline V lookup: CDR1 LNHDA, CDR2 SQIVND (reference sequence). The CDR3 is CASSISGDYYEQYF. In DNA form, the CDR3 reads TGTGCCAGTAGTATAAGCGGAGATTACTACGAGCAGTACTTC.

CDR3 in amino acids: CASSEGQGVGSTNEKLFF. As DNA, the CDR3 is TGTGCCAGCAGCGAGGGACAGGGGGTGGGTTCAACTAATGAAAAACTGTTTTTT. This chain links TRBV2 with TRBJ1-4; TRBD1 matches 11 bases. Germline CDR1 is SNHLY and CDR2 is FYNNEI. This CDR3 is built from 18 residues. The junction had 9 bases not matched to a gene; V was cut back by 6 bases and J by 0 bases.

This clone was seen just once. This chain joins TRBV18 and TRBJ2-7; TRBD1 might be the D (6 bases). CDR1 is KGHSH, CDR2 LQKENI, per germline. V was clipped by 1 base and J by 1 base, with 17 bases between them. The CDR3 has 17 residues. CDR3 protein: CASSPRSAGTGSYEQYF. In DNA, the CDR3 is TGTGCCAGCTCACCACGGTCTGCGGGTACAGGGTCCTACGAGCAGTACTTC.

This clone was seen a few times. J is TRBJ1-1 and V is TRBV14; D is ambiguous. Germline V gene sequence: CDR1 SGHDN, CDR2 FVKESK. This CDR3 comprises 14 residues. Trimming pared 4 bases from V and 5 bases from J, leaving 14 bases between. In nucleotides, the CDR3 is TGTGCCAGCAGCCGAACGGGAGGGCGAACTGAAGCTTTCTTT. This gives the protein CASSRTGGRTEAFF.

This clone was seen a few times. This chain connects TRBV28 to TRBJ1-2, with 8 bases fitting TRBD1. Germline lookup yields CDR1 MDHEN and CDR2 SYDVKM. The CDR3 runs 13 residues. The V and J ends lost 5 bases and 4 bases, in that order; junction bases with no gene match: 3. The CDR3 DNA is TGTGCCAGCAGTCCAGGGGGCCTCTATGGCTACACCTTC. Translating it yields CASSPGGLYGYTF.

The rearrangement uses TRBV29-1 and TRBJ2-7, with D possibly matching TRBD2 (6 bases). This CDR3 has 13 amino acids. Per the germline V gene, CDR1 is SQVTM and CDR2 is ANQGSEA. The V end lost 6 bases, the J end lost 0 bases, and 12 bases lay between the germline ends. The CDR3 sequence: CSVMDYTSYEQYF. The DNA of the CDR3 is TGCAGCGTCATGGACTACACCTCCTACGAGCAGTACTTC.

The rearrangement uses TRBV7-6 and TRBJ2-1; TRBD2 aligns across 9 bases. The trim removed 1 base at V and 9 bases at J, leaving 1 base unmatched. Germline CDR1 is SGHVS and CDR2 is FNYEAQ. The CDR3 has 13 residues. The CDR3 here is CASSLGREGEQFF. In DNA form, the CDR3 reads TGTGCCAGCAGCTTAGGGCGGGAGGGTGAGCAGTTCTTC.

With respect to this clone: Other nucleotide sequences from this sample produce the same CDR3. The rearrangement uses TRBV12-3 or TRBV12-4 and TRBJ2-7; no definite D call. Trimming removed 3 bases from V and 3 bases from J, with 9 bases in between. The CDR3 is 13 residues long. CDR3 loop: CASSFSHSYEQYF. CDR3 nucleotide sequence: TGTGCCAGCAGTTTTTCTCACAGCTACGAGCAGTACTTC.